These 32 T cell receptor beta chains were sequenced from one sample in a study of T cell responses to AZD1222 COVID-19 vaccine. Clones were sequenced by immunoSEQ multiplex PCR, and TCRdb holds only the in-frame ones, with some missing. The repertoire holds 65,000 to 70,000 clones, with 82% as singletons. Specimen: peripheral blood, collected on day 0 of AZD1222 vaccination. All receptors derive from an adult in good health.

J is TRBJ1-2 and V is TRBV10-3; 7 nucleotides line up with TRBD1. The CDR3 consists of 13 residues. Germline V gene lookup returns CDR1 ENHRY and CDR2 SYGVKD. V gave up 7 bases and J gave up 8 bases; unmatched junction bases: 10. DNA of the CDR3: TGTGCCATCACCCGGAAGGGGGCGCACGGCTACACCTTC. Its translation: CAITRKGAHGYTF.

This chain connects TRBV4-2 to TRBJ1-6; 9 nucleotides agree with TRBD1. CDR3 length equals 16 residues. Trimming removed 0 bases from V and 10 bases from J; junction bases left unmatched: 7. The germline V gene has CDR1 LGHNA and CDR2 YNFKEQ. CDR3 nucleotides: TGTGCCAGCAGCCAAGACTGGACAGGGGTAGGATCACCCCTCCACTTT. It encodes CASSQDWTGVGSPLHF.

The CDR3 DNA follows: TGTGCCAGCAGCGACCGTGGTGCAGGACCGACCCAGCCCCAGCATTTT. This sequence encodes CASSDRGAGPTQPQHF. This chain joins TRBV7-2 and TRBJ1-5, with no clear D. The CDR3 is 16 amino acids. The V end lost 5 bases, the J end lost 7 bases, and 21 bases lay between the germline ends. Germline CDR1 is SGHTA and CDR2 is FQGNSA. Complete variable domain (other parts from reference TRBV7-2 and TRBJ1-5): GAGVSQSPSNKVTEKGKDVELRCDPISGHTALYWYRQSLGQGLEFLIYFQGNSAPDKSGLPSDRFSAERTGGSVSTLTIQRTQQEDSAVYLCASSDRGAGPTQPQHFGDGTRLSIL.

The J gene is TRBJ1-5, the V gene TRBV27; TRBD1 matches 8 bases. The V gene end was trimmed by 2 bases and the J gene end by 6 bases; junction bases not matched to a gene: 6. CDR1 and CDR2 (germline): MNHEY, SMNVEV (reference sequence). This CDR3 region has 15 residues. This chain's CDR3 is CASSLRQGTGQPQHF. As DNA, the CDR3 is TGTGCCAGCAGTTTAAGACAGGGGACAGGTCAGCCCCAGCATTTT.

This chain links TRBV7-9 with TRBJ1-2; unclear D gene. Germline lookup yields CDR1 SEHNR and CDR2 FQNEAQ (reference sequence). Trimming shortened V by 3 bases and J by 4 bases, and 9 bases separated the two germline ends. The CDR3 runs to 13 residues. The CDR3 here is CASSFPGSYGYTF. In nucleotides, the CDR3 is TGTGCCAGCAGCTTCCCGGGAAGCTATGGCTACACCTTC.

The chain uses TRBV5-1 and TRBJ2-3; 9 positions agree with TRBD1. V lost 2 bases and J lost 2; bases outside the gene matches: 3. The CDR3 sequence is 15 residues long. Per germline, CDR1 SGHRS and CDR2 YFSETQ. The CDR3 loop is CASSFDRGATDTQYF. CDR3 DNA sequence: TGCGCCAGCAGCTTCGACAGGGGGGCCACAGATACGCAGTATTTT.

The chain employs TRBV7-6 and TRBJ2-3; D possibly corresponds to TRBD2 (6 bases). This CDR3 is built from 16 residues. Trimming took 2 bases from V and 0 from J, leaving 12 bases between them. The V gene's germline CDR1 is SGHVS and CDR2 FNYEAQ. Here the CDR3 DNA reads TGTGCCAGCAGCTTAACCCTAGCGACTAGCACAGATACGCAGTATTTT. It encodes CASSLTLATSTDTQYF. The full variable domain, in which reference TRBV7-6 and TRBJ2-3 provide the parts outside the CDR3, is GAGVSQSPRYKVTKRGQDVALRCDPISGHVSLYWYRQALGQGPEFLTYFNYEAQQDKSGLPNDRFSAERPEGSISTLTIQRTEQRDSAMYRCASSLTLATSTDTQYFGPGTRLTVL.

A single count supports this clone. The rearrangement links TRBV4-1 to TRBJ2-7; possibly TRBD1 or TRBD2 for D (6 bases each). Looked up from germline, CDR1 is MGHRA and CDR2 is YSYEKL. This CDR3 is 14 amino acids long. The germline V and J ends were trimmed by 7 bases and 0 bases, with 13 bases remaining between them. The CDR3 DNA reads as TGCGCCAGCAAACAGGGACTGCCCTCCTACGAGCAGTACTTC. Its translation: CASKQGLPSYEQYF.

CDR3 sequence: CATSGGAGTQYF. Here the CDR3 DNA reads TGTGCCACCAGTGGGGGGGCTGGGACGCAGTATTTT. V gene TRBV24-1 combines with J gene TRBJ2-3; the D call may be TRBD1 or TRBD2 (6 bases each). The CDR3 covers 12 residues. Germline CDR1 KGHDR, CDR2 SFDVKD. Trimming shortened V by 5 bases and J by 9 bases, and 11 bases separated the two germline ends.

This rearrangement joins TRBV10-3 to TRBJ2-7; D is possibly TRBD2 (7 bases). Between the trimmed V and J ends, which lost 6 bases and 6 bases, there was a span of 15 bases. Germline V CDR1 and CDR2: ENHRY, SYGVKD. The CDR3 is made up of 13 amino acids. CDR3 nucleotides: TGTGCCATCAGGGGGGGGCCAGACCGCGAGCAGTACTTC. Residues: CAIRGGPDREQYF.

This clone was seen just once. J is TRBJ1-5 and V is TRBV5-1; D is perhaps TRBD1 (5 bases). The CDR3 has 14 amino acids. V lost 1 base and J lost 5, with 10 bases in between. Germline V lookup: CDR1 SGHRS, CDR2 YFSETQ. CDR3 protein: CASSLRQGDQPQHF. CDR3 bases: TGCGCCAGCAGCTTGAGGCAGGGCGATCAGCCCCAGCATTTT.

This chain links TRBV4-3 with TRBJ2-3, with 10 positions matching TRBD2. V was pared by 1 base and J by 5 bases, with 3 bases of the junction left unmatched. CDR3 length: 15 residues. Germline loops: CDR1 LGHNA, CDR2 YSLEER. This chain's CDR3 is CASSQASGGRDTQYF. The CDR3 DNA is TGCGCCAGCAGCCAAGCTAGCGGGGGCCGAGATACGCAGTATTTT.

This sequence joins TRBV9 and TRBJ1-2; TRBD1 matches at 7 bases. Germline values: CDR1 SGDLS, CDR2 YYNGEE. The CDR3 is 13 residues long. Trimming cost V 7 bases and J 2 bases; bases outside gene matches: 5. In nucleotides, the CDR3 is TGTGCCAGCCGGGACAGCCGGAACTATGGCTACACCTTC. This sequence encodes CASRDSRNYGYTF.

The V call is TRBV4-2, the J call TRBJ2-1, with 13 bases identical to TRBD2. Germline CDR1 is LGHNA and CDR2 is YNFKEQ. This CDR3 is built from 17 residues. The trim removed 3 bases at V and 7 bases at J, leaving 9 bases unmatched. CDR3 region: CASSQPGLAGDPNEQFF. The CDR3 DNA reads as TGTGCCAGCAGCCAGCCCGGACTAGCGGGGGATCCTAATGAGCAGTTCTTC.

V gene TRBV15 combines with J gene TRBJ2-7; 8 bases agree with TRBD1. The CDR3 consists of 13 residues. The germline V gene encodes CDR1 LNHNV and CDR2 YYDKDF (reference sequence). V lost 3 bases to trimming and J lost 5 bases; unmatched junction nucleotides: 3. The CDR3 sequence is CATSRDRAHEQYF. CDR3 DNA: TGTGCCACCAGCAGGGACAGGGCCCACGAGCAGTACTTC.

The chain is built from TRBV5-1 and TRBJ2-1; D remains ambiguous. There are 14 residues in the CDR3. From germline, CDR1 is SGHRS and CDR2 YFSETQ. Trimming left V 6 bases short and J 0 bases short, with 10 bases between. CDR3 sequence reads: CASTFSGSYNEQFF. In DNA, the CDR3 is TGCGCCAGCACGTTCTCGGGCTCCTACAATGAGCAGTTCTTC.

A single count supports this clone. The rearrangement uses TRBV12-5 and TRBJ1-5, with 7 nucleotides matching TRBD1. The CDR3 is made up of 16 amino acids. V was pared by 4 bases and J by 3 bases, with 9 bases of the junction left unmatched. CDR1 and CDR2 (germline): LGHNT, FRNRAP. CDR3 nucleotide sequence: TGTGCTAGTGGTTCAAAGACAGGGCCGACCAATCAGCCCCAGCATTTT. This encodes CASGSKTGPTNQPQHF.

This clone has a handful of counts. The chain has TRBV9 and TRBJ1-4; maybe TRBD1 (5 bases). The CDR3 sequence is 15 residues long. Germline loops: CDR1 SGDLS, CDR2 YYNGEE. V lost 4 bases and J 5 bases, leaving 15 bases between the germline ends. The chain's CDR3 is CASSFQGLSNEKLFF. The DNA of the CDR3 is TGTGCCAGCAGCTTTCAGGGTCTCTCGAATGAAAAACTGTTTTTT.

The chain links TRBV5-1 to TRBJ1-1; tentative D call: TRBD1 (5 bases). The CDR3 runs 13 residues. Trimming shortened V by 2 bases and J by 4 bases, and 9 bases separated the two germline ends. Germline V gives CDR1 SGHRS, CDR2 YFSETQ. The DNA for the CDR3 is TGCGCCAGCAGCTTTGGACACGGCACTGAAGCTTTCTTT. This translates into CASSFGHGTEAFF. Full variable domain (rest looked up from reference TRBV5-1 and TRBJ1-1): KAGVTQTPRYLIKTRGQQVTLSCSPISGHRSVSWYQQTPGQGLQFLFEYFSETQRNKGNFPGRFSGRQFSNSRSEMNVSTLELGDSALYLCASSFGHGTEAFFGQGTRLTVV.

The chain joins TRBV3-1 (or the pseudogene TRBV3-2) to TRBJ2-1; D is undetermined. CDR3 size: 17 residues. CDR1 and CDR2 (germline): LGHDT, YNNKEL (reference sequence). V shed 5 bases and J shed 10 bases, with 27 bases lying between them. DNA for the CDR3: TGTGCCAGCAGCTTTCTACCGGGTCCCAGGAAACCTGGGGAGCAGTTCTTC. Its translation: CASSFLPGPRKPGEQFF.

This sequence joins TRBV11-2 and TRBJ2-7, with 7 bases identical to TRBD1. This CDR3 has 19 residues. Germline V lookup: CDR1 SGHAT, CDR2 FQNNGV. V dropped 5 bases and J dropped 0; count of bases not matched to a gene: 19. CDR3: CASSRALTGTAANSYEQYF. CDR3 sequence (DNA): TGTGCCAGCAGCCGAGCACTAACTGGGACAGCCGCTAACTCCTACGAGCAGTACTTC.

This clone has only one observation. This chain uses TRBV7-2 with TRBJ2-3, with 10 bases fitting TRBD1. V was pared by 5 bases and J by 2 bases, with 4 bases of the junction left unmatched. The CDR3 runs to 15 residues. Germline loops: CDR1 SGHTA, CDR2 FQGNSA. The CDR3 DNA reads as TGTGCCAGCAGCCTAGGGACAGGGGCCACAGATACGCAGTATTTT. Translation gives CASSLGTGATDTQYF.

V gene TRBV5-6 combines with J gene TRBJ1-2; 10 nucleotides agree with TRBD1. Germline V lookup: CDR1 SGHDT, CDR2 YYEEEE. The V and J ends lost 4 bases and 6 bases, in that order; junction bases with no gene match: 9. This CDR3 is built from 15 residues. The CDR3 nucleotides are TGTGCCAGCAGCGCCTTACGGGACAGGGGCCATGGCTACACCTTC. Protein product: CASSALRDRGHGYTF. The whole variable domain, filled in from reference TRBV5-6 and TRBJ1-2, reads DAGVTQSPTHLIKTRGQQVTLRCSPKSGHDTVSWYQQALGQGPQFIFQYYEEEERQRGNFPDRFSGHQFPNYSSELNVNALLLGDSALYLCASSALRDRGHGYTFGSGTRLTVV.

V gene TRBV9 combines with J gene TRBJ1-4; possible D gene TRBD1, 5 bases. In germline, CDR1 is SGDLS, CDR2 YYNGEE. The V end lost 3 bases, the J end lost 4 bases, and 13 bases lay between the germline ends. The length of the CDR3 is 15 residues. For the CDR3, the DNA is TGTGCCAGCAGCGGATGGGACGGCGGTAATGAAAAACTGTTTTTT. Its translation: CASSGWDGGNEKLFF.

This CDR3 reads CASSARTGPATNEKLFF. The CDR3 DNA sequence: TGTGCCAGCAGCGCCCGGACAGGGCCCGCAACTAATGAAAAACTGTTTTTT. The V gene is TRBV11-3, the J gene TRBJ1-4; 8 bases map to TRBD1. The junction had 8 bases not matched to a gene; V was cut back by 5 bases and J by 0 bases. The CDR3 sequence is 17 residues long. Germline values: CDR1 SGHNT, CDR2 YENEEA.

The chain couples TRBV5-6 to TRBJ2-4; 8 nucleotides match TRBD2. CDR3 length equals 14 residues. J lost 7 bases, V lost 0 bases, and 3 bases had no gene match. Germline loops: CDR1 SGHDT, CDR2 YYEEEE. DNA for the CDR3: TGTGCCAGCAGCTTGGCCGGGGGGGCTAACATTCAGTACTTC. As protein: CASSLAGGANIQYF.

This chain joins TRBV12-3 or TRBV12-4 and TRBJ1-6; 10 positions match TRBD1. This CDR3 comprises 13 residues. The V segment lost 5 bases and the J segment 10 bases; nucleotides outside the gene matches: 2. The CDR3 DNA reads TGTGCCAGCAGTCCGGGACAGGGGTCACCCCTCCACTTT. Its protein is CASSPGQGSPLHF.

The gene calls are TRBV28 and TRBJ2-7, with 8 bases that match TRBD2. Looked up from germline, CDR1 is MDHEN and CDR2 is SYDVKM. Trimming took 1 base from V and 7 from J; bases not matched to a gene: 9. This CDR3 is built from 15 residues. The CDR3 reads CASSLLAGGPLEQYF. CDR3 in DNA: TGTGCCAGCAGTTTATTGGCGGGGGGACCCCTGGAGCAGTACTTC.

The chain links TRBV24-1 to TRBJ2-2; D call uncertain. The CDR3 sequence is 15 residues long. Per germline, CDR1 KGHDR and CDR2 SFDVKD. Trimming pared 6 bases from V and 4 bases from J, leaving 14 bases between. CDR3 in amino acids: CATSTSPDVTGELFF. In DNA form, the CDR3 reads TGTGCCACCAGTACCTCCCCGGACGTCACCGGGGAGCTGTTTTTT.

The V and J genes are TRBV5-6 and TRBJ2-7; D assignment may be TRBD1 or TRBD2 (5 bases each). Per germline, CDR1 SGHDT and CDR2 YYEEEE. CDR3 size: 15 residues. Trimming pared 0 bases from V and 4 bases from J, leaving 14 bases between. Here the CDR3 reads CASSLGRDGTYEQYF. CDR3 DNA sequence: TGTGCCAGCAGCTTGGGTCGGGACGGAACTTACGAGCAGTACTTC.

This chain uses TRBV5-1 with TRBJ1-2, with D possibly being TRBD1 (5 bases). The CDR3 consists of 15 residues. V was pared by 7 bases and J by 7 bases, with 23 bases between. From germline, CDR1 is SGHRS and CDR2 YFSETQ. The CDR3, as DNA: TGCGCCAGCTACGAAGGGGCAGGGAATTTCTTTGGCTACACCTTC. Its translation: CASYEGAGNFFGYTF.

The table lists this clone with a few counts. The chain is built from TRBV11-2 and TRBJ1-3, with 9 bases fitting TRBD1. Trimming cost V 0 bases and J 4 bases; bases outside gene matches: 4. Per the germline V gene, CDR1 is SGHAT and CDR2 is FQNNGV. The CDR3 consists of 16 residues. Here the CDR3 reads CASSLDWTGVGNTIYF. The CDR3 DNA follows: TGTGCCAGCAGCTTAGATTGGACAGGGGTGGGAAACACCATATATTTT.